This T cell receptor (beta chain) was sequenced in a study of blood T cell repertoires in COVID-19. Turning to the study itself: T cells, B-cell-depleted T cells, or PBMCs supplied cDNA or gDNA.

Using immunoSEQ multiplex PCR, the repertoire was profiled, and TCRdb retains in-frame clones only, with some absent. The profile shows 120,000 to 150,000 clones, just under 90% of them singletons. After removal of 4 bases from V and 5 bases from J, the junction contained 2 bases not matched to a gene. Germline V gene lookup returns CDR1 SQVTM and CDR2 ANQGSEA. The CDR3 has 13 residues. The source is a woman between 45 and 65 years old with active or convalescent COVID-19. The sequenced material came from peripheral blood. The rearrangement uses TRBV29-1 and TRBJ1-5; 10 bases are a match to TRBD1. The CDR3 DNA is TGCAGCGTTGCGACAGGGGGCTATCAGCCCCAGCATTTT. Translating gives CSVATGGYQPQHF. The full variable domain, completed using reference TRBV29-1 and TRBJ1-5, is SAVISQKPSRDICQRGTSLTIQCQVDSQVTMMFWYRQQPGQSLTLIATANQGSEATYESGFVIDKFPISRPNLTFSTLTVSNMSPEDSSIYLCSVATGGYQPQHFGDGTRLSIL.